A selection of T cell receptor beta chains follows, all from one sample in a study of spatial heterogeneity in lung cancer. TCRdb called the 5' RACE reads again in MiXCR, with one record for every CDR3 protein. Here the sample spans 110,000 or so distinct CDR3 sequences, 10% to 12% being singletons. Sequenced here: PBMCs, sampled at follow-up. All receptors come from a female donor with early-stage non-small cell lung cancer. The conserved cysteine and the conserved F or W are not part of the CDR3 here.

>TRBV24-1
ATSDLTRSGTDTQY
>TRBV30
AWSPRRGATNEKLF
>TRBV20-1
SASGTGFGEQY
>TRBV10-1
ASHKREPTQY
>TRBV6-5
ASSYSTPSNYGYT
>TRBV6-1
ASRGVHTGELF
>TRBV28
ASRPRGAVEKLF
>TRBV3-1
ASSQGLFVKNNEQF
>TRBV12-3/TRBV12-4
ASSRLRQPQH
>TRBV10-3
ATGRGYQETQY
>TRBV6-2/TRBV6-3
AIRRERLWTAGELF
>TRBV28
ASILGTRVGETQY
>TRBV19
ASSRSRQPEKLF
>TRBV12-5
ASGLGTGGNQPQH
>TRBV2
ASSEAPRTSVQETQY
>TRBV2
ASSEALGGQETQY
>TRBV5-5
ASSLRGIGTDTQY
>TRBV5-4
ASSLRDRLNGEQY
>TRBV7-2
ASSSNSGLAGDEQF
>TRBV30
AWSRDRGSRGYT
>TRBV11-2
ASSLTPVVPKNIQY
>TRBV9
ASSPRLASEGYT
>TRBV29-1
SVATDLEQF
>TRBV6-2/TRBV6-3
ASTNQETQY
>TRBV30
AWDSKNTGELF
>TRBV6-5
ASSYSPDVDEKLF
>TRBV11-2
ASSLRDTGYTEAF
>TRBV7-6
ASSLSTSWETQY
>TRBV9
ASSVVAGRNEQF
>TRBV27
ASSVGASREQY
>TRBV7-9
ASSLDRTVQEQY
>TRBV7-3
ASSPQWHTDTQY
>TRBV5-6
ASSRRGQGHQPQH
>TRBV20-1
SATSPSGRPNIQY
>TRBV23-1
ASSQGQGFLRFYNEQF
>TRBV19
ASRDRTSGTDTQY
>TRBV7-2
ASSLGTWGNEQF